This T cell receptor (beta chain) was retrieved from a study of T-cell memory formation after mild COVID-19 (dated by TCRdb to the early 2020s). The study in broad terms: TCR sequence clusters from the two donors were largely donor specific. The cohort comprised two young, previously healthy adult volunteers, one female and one male. In a couple of donors, T-cell clones that expanded and contracted after mild COVID-19 were tracked by sequencing TCRalpha and TCRbeta repertoires over time.

Study-wide conclusions, independent of this receptor: Whether the second-wave clones peaking on day 37 were SARS-CoV-2 specific was not confirmed. Clones that contracted from day 15 to 85 showed balanced CD4/CD8 phenotypes, whereas a second wave of clones that expanded from day 15 to 37 leaned towards CD4+. Contracting CD4+ clones were found mainly in CM and EM memory subsets, while CD8+ clones were enriched in EMRA. Some responding clones were detected in pre-infection memory, which suggested that pre-existing cross-reactive memory T cells had joined the SARS-CoV-2 response. Only a couple of mild cases were covered by the study, and larger cohorts that include severe cases with pre-infection samples were considered necessary.

The data were produced on an Illumina NovaSeq 6000. TCRalpha and TCRbeta cDNA libraries were built by 5'RACE with constant-segment primers, adding sample barcodes and unique molecular identifiers. Trizol reagent was used to extract RNA from every sample. Amplification of the libraries took two PCR steps, and the second step added a second sample barcode plus Illumina TruSeq adapters. Sequencing of libraries was performed on an Illumina NovaSeq with 2 x 150 bp paired-end reads. Turning to the authors' computational methods: The reads were demultiplexed and collapsed into UMI-guided consensus sequences using migec v1.2.7. Using mixcr v2.1.11, the UMI consensuses were aligned to TRA and TRB V and J templates and assembled into clonotypes. A clonotype was counted as expanded or contracted only if both edgeR and NoisET called the change significant, with noise models trained on biological replicates. For edgeR calls, the thresholds were a false discovery rate-adjusted p below 0.01 and a log2 fold-change of 1. As an exploratory analysis of dynamics, max-normalized trajectories of the 1000 most abundant clonotypes were examined with PCA combined with hierarchical clustering. Separately sequenced CD4+ and CD8+ repertoires were used to assign a CD4 or CD8 phenotype to each responding clone. The raw public reads went through TCRdb reprocessing: fastp at Q25, MiXCR clone calling, in-frame beta chains kept. Each entry merges the rows of one CDR3 protein and shows their most common DNA and genes. These V and J calls derive from TCRdb rather than the authors' analysis. The sample includes approximately 240,000 distinct CDR3 sequences, with over 15% observed a single time. About 4% of the sample goes to the ten largest clones.

A remark on this clonotype: The clone's antigen remains unknown. No qualities accompany the bases; no much larger clone lies one base away.

PBMCs were isolated by Ficoll-Paque density gradient centrifugation. The clonotype comes from a man aged 18 to 35 who had mild COVID-19 (a few samples of this study predate the infection). The sample titles of this study are shuffled in the database, so cell type and time point are left out; the donor was told from shared clones. Input material: PBMCs or a T cell subset sorted from them (not recorded which).

CDR3 reads: CASSLAVSYTF. The nucleotide sequence is TGTGCCAGCAGCTTAGCCGTTAGCTACACCTTC. The sequence links TRBV7-9 to TRBJ1-2, with the D gene not clear enough to name. V was cut back by 0 bases and J by 9 bases, leaving a gap of 5 bases between them. The CDR3 measures 11 amino acids from cysteine to phenylalanine. The retained sequence is limited to the CDR3, 33 bases, with the frame set at the first base. Looking up the germline V gene (reference sequence) yields CDR1 SEHNR and CDR2 FQNEAQ.